One TCR beta chain is described in this entry. Its matching antigen is unknown. The data derive from a study of response to subunit inactivated influenza vaccine. Points from the study as a whole: Every seasonal influenza vaccination brings in few new T cells, the authors suggested.

This CDR3 has 16 residues. Trimming took off 5 bases at V and 0 bases at J, with 14 bases between the two ends. The germline V gene has CDR1 SEHNR and CDR2 FQNEAQ (reference sequence). One entry per CDR3 protein results from TCRdb running MiXCR on the RT-PCR reads. The table has a few hundred thousand distinct CDR3 sequences, approximately 14% seen once. The V gene is TRBV7-9, the J gene TRBJ2-1; D not certain. Source: PBMCs from blood, taken 11 to 12 days after vaccination. This clonotype was sampled from a man between 50 and 59 years old who received an inactivated influenza vaccine. CDR3 in amino acids: CASSPSLRSSYNEQFF. Here the CDR3 DNA reads TGTGCCAGCAGCCCTAGTCTGCGGAGCTCCTACAATGAGCAGTTCTTC.